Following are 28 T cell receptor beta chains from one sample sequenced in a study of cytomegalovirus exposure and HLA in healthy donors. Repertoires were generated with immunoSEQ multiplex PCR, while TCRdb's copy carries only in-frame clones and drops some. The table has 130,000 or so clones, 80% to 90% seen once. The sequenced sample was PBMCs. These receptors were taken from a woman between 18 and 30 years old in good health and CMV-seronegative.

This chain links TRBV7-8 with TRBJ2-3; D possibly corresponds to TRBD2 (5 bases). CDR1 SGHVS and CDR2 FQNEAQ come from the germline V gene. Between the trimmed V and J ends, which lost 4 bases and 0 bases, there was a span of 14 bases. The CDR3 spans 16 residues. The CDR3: CASSSLRDASTDTQYF. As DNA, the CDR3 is TGTGCCAGCAGCTCATTGAGGGATGCTAGCACAGATACGCAGTATTTT.

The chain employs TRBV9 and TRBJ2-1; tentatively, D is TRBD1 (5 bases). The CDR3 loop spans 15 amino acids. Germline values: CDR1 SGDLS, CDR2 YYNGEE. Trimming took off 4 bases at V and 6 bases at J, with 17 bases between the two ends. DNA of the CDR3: TGTGCCAGCAGCCCCAGGGCCTTATGGGTCAATGAGCAGTTCTTC. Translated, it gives CASSPRALWVNEQFF.

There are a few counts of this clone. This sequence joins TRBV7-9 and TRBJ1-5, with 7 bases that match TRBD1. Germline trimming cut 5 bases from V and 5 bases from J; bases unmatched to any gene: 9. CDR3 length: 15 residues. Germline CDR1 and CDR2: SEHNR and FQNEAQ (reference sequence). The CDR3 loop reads CASSQNRGPDQPQHF. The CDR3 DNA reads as TGTGCCAGCAGCCAAAACAGGGGCCCCGATCAGCCCCAGCATTTT.

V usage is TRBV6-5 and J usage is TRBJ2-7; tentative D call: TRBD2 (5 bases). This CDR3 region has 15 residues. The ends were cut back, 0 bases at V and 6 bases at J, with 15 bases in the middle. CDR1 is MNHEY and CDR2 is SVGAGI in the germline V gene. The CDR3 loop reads CASSYSRAYAGEQYF. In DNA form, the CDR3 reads TGTGCCAGCAGTTACTCGAGGGCGTATGCTGGCGAGCAGTACTTC.

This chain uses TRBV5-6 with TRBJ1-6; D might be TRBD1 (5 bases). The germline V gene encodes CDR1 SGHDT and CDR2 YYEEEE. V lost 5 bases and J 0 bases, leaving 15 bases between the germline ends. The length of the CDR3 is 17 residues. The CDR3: CASSSGTVSSYNSPLHF. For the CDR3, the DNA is TGTGCCAGCAGTTCCGGGACTGTGAGCTCCTATAATTCACCCCTCCACTTT.

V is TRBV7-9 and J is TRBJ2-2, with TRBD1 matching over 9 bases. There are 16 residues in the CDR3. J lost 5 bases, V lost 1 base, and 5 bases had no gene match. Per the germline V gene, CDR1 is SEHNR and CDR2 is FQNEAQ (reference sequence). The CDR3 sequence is CASSLGGTGLTGELFF. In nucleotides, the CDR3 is TGTGCCAGCAGCTTAGGAGGGACAGGGCTAACCGGGGAGCTGTTTTTT.

CDR3 loop: CTSSPRSGGPQETQYF. In DNA, the CDR3 is TGCACCAGCAGCCCTCGATCGGGGGGACCCCAAGAGACCCAGTACTTC. The chain carries TRBV1 and TRBJ2-5; the DNA was not used to check the table's D call, TRBD2. TRBV1 is a known pseudogene. This CDR3 has 16 amino acids.

DNA for the CDR3: TGTGCCATCAGTGAGCCGGGACAGGGGTTTTATGGCTACACCTTC. Translation gives CAISEPGQGFYGYTF. The chain couples TRBV10-3 to TRBJ1-2; 10 bases fit TRBD1. The germline gives CDR1 ENHRY, CDR2 SYGVKD. Losses at the gene ends were 2 bases for V and 5 bases for J; bases not matched to a gene: 5. The CDR3 is 15 residues long.

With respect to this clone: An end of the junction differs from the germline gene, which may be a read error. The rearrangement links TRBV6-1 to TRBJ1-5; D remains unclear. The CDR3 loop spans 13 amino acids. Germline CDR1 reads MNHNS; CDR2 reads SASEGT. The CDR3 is CASNEGLNQPQHF. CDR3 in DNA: TGTGCCAGCAATGAAGGACTCAATCAGCCCCAGCATTTT.

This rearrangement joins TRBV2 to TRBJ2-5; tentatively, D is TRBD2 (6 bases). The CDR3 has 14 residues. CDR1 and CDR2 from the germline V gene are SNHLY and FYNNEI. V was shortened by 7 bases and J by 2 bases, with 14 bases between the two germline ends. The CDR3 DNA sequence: TGTGCCAGCATGGGGGGACCCCGGCAAGAGACCCAGTACTTC. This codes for CASMGGPRQETQYF.

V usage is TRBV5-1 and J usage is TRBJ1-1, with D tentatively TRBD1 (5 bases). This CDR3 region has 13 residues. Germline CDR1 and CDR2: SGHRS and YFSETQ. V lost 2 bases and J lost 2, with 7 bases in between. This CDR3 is CASSLGVNTEAFF. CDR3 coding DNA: TGCGCCAGCAGCTTAGGGGTTAACACTGAAGCTTTCTTT.

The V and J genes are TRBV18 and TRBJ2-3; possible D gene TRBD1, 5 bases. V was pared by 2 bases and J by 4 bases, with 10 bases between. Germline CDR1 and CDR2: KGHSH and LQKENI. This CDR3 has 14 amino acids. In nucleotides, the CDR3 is TGTGCCAGCTCACCATCAGTGGGGCCAGATACGCAGTATTTT. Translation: CASSPSVGPDTQYF.

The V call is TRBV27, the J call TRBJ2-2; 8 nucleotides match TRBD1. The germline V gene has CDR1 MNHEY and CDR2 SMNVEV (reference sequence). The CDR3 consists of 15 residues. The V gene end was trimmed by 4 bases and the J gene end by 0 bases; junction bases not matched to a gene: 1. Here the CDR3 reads CASSSGGANTGELFF. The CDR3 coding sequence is TGTGCCAGCAGTTCAGGGGGCGCGAACACCGGGGAGCTGTTTTTT.

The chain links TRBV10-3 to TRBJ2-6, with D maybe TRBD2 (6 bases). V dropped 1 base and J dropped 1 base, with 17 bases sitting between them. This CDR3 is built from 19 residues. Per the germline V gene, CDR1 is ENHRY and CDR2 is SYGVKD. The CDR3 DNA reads TGTGCCATCAGTGAGTACCTGGCGGGGATCTTTTCTGGGGCCAACGTCCTGACTTTC. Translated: CAISEYLAGIFSGANVLTF.

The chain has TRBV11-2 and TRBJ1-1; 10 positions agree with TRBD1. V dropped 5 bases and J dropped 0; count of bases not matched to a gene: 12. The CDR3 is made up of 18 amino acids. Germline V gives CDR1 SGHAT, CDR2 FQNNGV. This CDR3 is CASSRQGAQRGVNTEAFF. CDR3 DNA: TGTGCCAGCAGCCGACAGGGGGCCCAGCGGGGAGTGAACACTGAAGCTTTCTTT.

Here the CDR3 reads CASSKTWGTSDQPQHF. The CDR3 bases are TGTGCCAGCAGTAAAACTTGGGGGACATCGGATCAGCCCCAGCATTTT. The rearrangement uses TRBV2 and TRBJ1-5, with a weak D call TRBD1 (6 bases). CDR1 is SNHLY and CDR2 is FYNNEI in the germline V gene. The CDR3 covers 16 residues. V lost 5 bases and J 5 bases, leaving 19 bases between the germline ends. Together with reference TRBV2 and TRBJ1-5, the CDR3 gives the full variable domain: EPEVTQTPSHQVTQMGQEVILRCVPISNHLYFYWYRQILGQKVEFLVSFYNNEISEKSEIFDDQFSVERPDGSNFTLKIRSTKLEDSAMYFCASSKTWGTSDQPQHFGDGTRLSIL.

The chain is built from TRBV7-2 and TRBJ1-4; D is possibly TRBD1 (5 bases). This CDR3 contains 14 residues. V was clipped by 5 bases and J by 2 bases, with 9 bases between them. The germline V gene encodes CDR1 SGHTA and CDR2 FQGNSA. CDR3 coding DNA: TGTGCCAGCAGCCTCAGGGCGACTAATGAAAAACTGTTTTTT. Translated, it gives CASSLRATNEKLFF. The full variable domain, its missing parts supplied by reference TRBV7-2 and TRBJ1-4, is GAGVSQSPSNKVTEKGKDVELRCDPISGHTALYWYRQSLGQGLEFLIYFQGNSAPDKSGLPSDRFSAERTGGSVSTLTIQRTQQEDSAVYLCASSLRATNEKLFFGSGTQLSVL.

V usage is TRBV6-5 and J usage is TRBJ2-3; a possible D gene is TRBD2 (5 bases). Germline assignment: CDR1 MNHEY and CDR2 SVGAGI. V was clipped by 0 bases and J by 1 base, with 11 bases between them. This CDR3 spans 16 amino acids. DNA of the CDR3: TGTGCCAGCAGTTACTCGACTACCAGAGGCACAGATACGCAGTATTTT. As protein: CASSYSTTRGTDTQYF.

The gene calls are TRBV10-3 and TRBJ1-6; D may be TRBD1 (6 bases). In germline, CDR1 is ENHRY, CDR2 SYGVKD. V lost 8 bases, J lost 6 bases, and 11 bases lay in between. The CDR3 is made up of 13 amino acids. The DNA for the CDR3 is TGTGCCATCGTCCGGGACATTAATTCACCCCTCCACTTT. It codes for CAIVRDINSPLHF.

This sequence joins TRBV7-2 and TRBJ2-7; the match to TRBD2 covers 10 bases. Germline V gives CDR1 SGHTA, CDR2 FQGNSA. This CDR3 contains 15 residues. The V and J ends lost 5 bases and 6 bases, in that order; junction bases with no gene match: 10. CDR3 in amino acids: CASSISTSGVSEQYF. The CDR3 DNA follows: TGTGCCAGCAGCATAAGTACTAGCGGGGTCAGCGAGCAGTACTTC.

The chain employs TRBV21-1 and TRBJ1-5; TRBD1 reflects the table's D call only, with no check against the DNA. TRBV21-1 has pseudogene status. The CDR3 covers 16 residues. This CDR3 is CASSKDQAGGNQPQHF. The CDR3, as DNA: TGTGCCAGCAGCAAAGATCAGGCAGGGGGCAATCAGCCCCAGCATTTT.

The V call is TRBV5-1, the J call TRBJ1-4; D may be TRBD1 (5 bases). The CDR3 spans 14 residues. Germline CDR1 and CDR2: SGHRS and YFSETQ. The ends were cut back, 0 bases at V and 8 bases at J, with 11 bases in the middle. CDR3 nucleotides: TGCGCCAGCAGCTTGGAGGCTAGGGGCGAAAAACTGTTTTTT. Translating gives CASSLEARGEKLFF.

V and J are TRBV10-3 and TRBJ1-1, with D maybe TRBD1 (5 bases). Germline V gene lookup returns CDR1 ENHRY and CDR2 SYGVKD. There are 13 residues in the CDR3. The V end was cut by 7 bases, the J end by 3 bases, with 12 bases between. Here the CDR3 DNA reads TGTGCCATCAAATCACCGGGGGACACTGAAGCTTTCTTT. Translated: CAIKSPGDTEAFF.

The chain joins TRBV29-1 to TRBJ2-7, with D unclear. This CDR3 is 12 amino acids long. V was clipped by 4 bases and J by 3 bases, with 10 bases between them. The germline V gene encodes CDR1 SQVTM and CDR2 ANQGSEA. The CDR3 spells CSVVEGDYEQYF. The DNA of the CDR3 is TGCAGCGTTGTTGAAGGAGACTACGAGCAGTACTTC.

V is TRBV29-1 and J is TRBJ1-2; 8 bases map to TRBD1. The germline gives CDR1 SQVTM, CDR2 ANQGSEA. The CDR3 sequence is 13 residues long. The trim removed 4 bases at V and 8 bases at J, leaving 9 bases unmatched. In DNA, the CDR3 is TGCAGCGTTGGACAGACAGGGGCCAGGGGCTACACCTTC. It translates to CSVGQTGARGYTF. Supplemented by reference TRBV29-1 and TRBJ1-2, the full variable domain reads SAVISQKPSRDICQRGTSLTIQCQVDSQVTMMFWYRQQPGQSLTLIATANQGSEATYESGFVIDKFPISRPNLTFSTLTVSNMSPEDSSIYLCSVGQTGARGYTFGSGTRLTVV.

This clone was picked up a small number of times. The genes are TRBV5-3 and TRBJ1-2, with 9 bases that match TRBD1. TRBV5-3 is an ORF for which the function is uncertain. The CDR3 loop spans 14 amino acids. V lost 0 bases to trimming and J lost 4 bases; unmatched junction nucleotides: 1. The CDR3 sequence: CARSLVTGGYGYTF. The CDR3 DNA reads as TGTGCCAGAAGCTTGGTGACAGGGGGCTATGGCTACACCTTC.

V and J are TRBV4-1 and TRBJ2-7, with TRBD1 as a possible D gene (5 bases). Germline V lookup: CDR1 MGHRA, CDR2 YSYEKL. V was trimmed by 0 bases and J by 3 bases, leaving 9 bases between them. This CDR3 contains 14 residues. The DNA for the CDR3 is TGCGCCAGCAGCCAAGATTCAGACAGCTACGAGCAGTACTTC. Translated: CASSQDSDSYEQYF.

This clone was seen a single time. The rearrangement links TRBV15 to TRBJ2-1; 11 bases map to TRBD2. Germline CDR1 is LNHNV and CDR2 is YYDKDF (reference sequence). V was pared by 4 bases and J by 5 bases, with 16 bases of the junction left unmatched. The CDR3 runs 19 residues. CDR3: CATSNPGTSGLSGNNEQFF. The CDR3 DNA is TGTGCCACCAGCAACCCAGGGACTAGCGGTCTCTCGGGGAACAATGAGCAGTTCTTC.